These 20 T cell receptor beta chains were sequenced from one sample in a study of cytomegalovirus exposure and HLA in healthy donors. PCR was performed using 60 Vbeta and 13 Jbeta primers. Repertoires were generated with immunoSEQ multiplex PCR, while TCRdb's copy carries only in-frame clones and drops some. The sample contains about 170,000 clones, around 86% of which appear only once. Material: PBMCs. The receptors were sampled from a male donor in good health and CMV-seronegative.

The chain couples TRBV5-1 to TRBJ2-1; a possible D gene is TRBD1 (5 bases). This CDR3 contains 11 residues. Germline values: CDR1 SGHRS, CDR2 YFSETQ. Trimming took 7 bases from V and 8 from J, leaving 10 bases between them. The CDR3 sequence is CASWGPHEQFF. Written as DNA, the CDR3 is TGCGCCAGCTGGGGCCCCCATGAGCAGTTCTTC.

V gene TRBV27 combines with J gene TRBJ1-5, with 8 bases matching TRBD1. Trimming cost V 3 bases and J 3 bases; bases outside gene matches: 4. The CDR3 spans 15 residues. CDR1 is MNHEY and CDR2 is SMNVEV in the germline V gene (reference sequence). In nucleotides, the CDR3 is TGTGCCAGCAGTTTTACAGGGGGTGTCAATCAGCCCCAGCATTTT. Amino acid sequence: CASSFTGGVNQPQHF.

The chain carries TRBV10-1 and TRBJ2-2; TRBD1 agrees at 11 bases. J lost 5 bases, V lost 7 bases, and 6 bases had no gene match. CDR3 length: 15 residues. Per the germline V gene, CDR1 is WNHNN and CDR2 is SYGVQD (reference sequence). DNA of the CDR3: TGCGCCAGCACCCTAGGACAGGGGGCGACCGGGGAGCTGTTTTTT. Its protein is CASTLGQGATGELFF.

This clone has a single count. The chain carries TRBV5-4 and TRBJ1-1; perhaps TRBD1 as D (6 bases). CDR1 is SGHNT and CDR2 is YYREEE in the germline V gene (reference sequence). V was trimmed by 0 bases and J by 6 bases, leaving 15 bases between them. The CDR3 runs 15 residues. CDR3 coding DNA: TGTGCCAGCAGCTTGGCGGGGGGGGCCGTCGCTGAAGCTTTCTTT. This translates into CASSLAGGAVAEAFF.

This sequence joins TRBV7-9 and TRBJ1-2; weak D call: TRBD1 (5 bases). This CDR3 spans 14 amino acids. The V end lost 5 bases, the J end lost 0 bases, and 10 bases lay between the germline ends. Germline V gene lookup returns CDR1 SEHNR and CDR2 FQNEAQ (reference sequence). This chain's CDR3 is CASSRGGPNYGYTF. The CDR3 coding sequence is TGTGCCAGCAGCCGGGGGGGACCTAACTATGGCTACACCTTC. Full variable domain (rest looked up from reference TRBV7-9 and TRBJ1-2): DTGVSQNPRHKITKRGQNVTFRCDPISEHNRLYWYRQTLGQGPEFLTYFQNEAQLEKSRLLSDRFSAERPKGSFSTLEIQRTEQGDSAMYLCASSRGGPNYGYTFGSGTRLTVV.

The chain has TRBV9 and TRBJ2-5; 9 positions agree with TRBD2. The V segment lost 3 bases and the J segment 4 bases; nucleotides outside the gene matches: 4. CDR3 length: 14 residues. CDR1 and CDR2 from the germline V gene are SGDLS and YYNGEE. The CDR3 spells CASSGGLAGETQYF. The CDR3 DNA follows: TGTGCCAGCAGCGGGGGACTAGCCGGAGAGACCCAGTACTTC.

V usage is TRBV29-1 and J usage is TRBJ1-5; 9 nucleotides line up with TRBD1. The CDR3 contains 13 residues. V gave up 4 bases and J gave up 6 bases; unmatched junction bases: 4. The germline V gene has CDR1 SQVTM and CDR2 ANQGSEA. CDR3 in DNA: TGCAGCGTTGGGACAGGGGAGGCTCAGCCCCAGCATTTT. This sequence encodes CSVGTGEAQPQHF.

The V call is TRBV10-1, the J call TRBJ2-7; 7 nucleotides align to TRBD1. V dropped 8 bases and J dropped 0; count of bases not matched to a gene: 10. CDR3 size: 15 residues. The V gene's germline CDR1 is WNHNN and CDR2 SYGVQD (reference sequence). The CDR3 region has the DNA TGCGCCAGCTCTGAAACAGGGGCCGCCTCCTACGAGCAGTACTTC. Protein sequence: CASSETGAASYEQYF.

The chain uses TRBV7-2 and TRBJ2-5, with 8 bases aligning to TRBD1. Trimming took 6 bases from V and 6 from J; bases not matched to a gene: 6. This CDR3 region has 13 residues. CDR1 is SGHTA and CDR2 is FQGNSA in the germline V gene. CDR3 loop: CASRPTGAQTQYF. CDR3 bases: TGTGCCAGCAGGCCGACAGGGGCGCAGACCCAGTACTTC.

The chain is built from TRBV4-1 and TRBJ1-5, with D perhaps matching TRBD1 (5 bases). V was clipped by 1 base and J by 9 bases, with 19 bases between them. CDR1 is MGHRA, CDR2 YSYEKL, per germline. The CDR3 has 16 residues. The CDR3 nucleotides read TGCGCCAGCAGCCAAGTTGGAGGGTTACAAGGGGCGCCCCAGCATTTT. Translation: CASSQVGGLQGAPQHF.

The V call is TRBV7-7, the J call TRBJ1-1, with D uncertain. From germline, CDR1 is SSHAT and CDR2 FNYEAQ (reference sequence). V lost 5 bases and J 1 base, leaving 8 bases between the germline ends. The CDR3 is made up of 13 amino acids. CDR3 sequence reads: CASSTTENTEAFF. The DNA of the CDR3 is TGTGCCAGCAGCACAACAGAGAACACTGAAGCTTTCTTT.

This chain uses TRBV6-5 with TRBJ1-1; no firm D call. V was clipped by 2 bases and J by 0 bases, with 7 bases between them. This CDR3 region has 14 residues. Germline CDR1 is MNHEY and CDR2 is SVGAGI. CDR3 amino acids: CASSYAGVNTEAFF. The CDR3 DNA is TGTGCCAGCAGTTACGCCGGGGTGAACACTGAAGCTTTCTTT.

The chain recombines TRBV5-4 with TRBJ1-6, with D maybe TRBD1 (5 bases). This CDR3 comprises 14 residues. Germline CDR1 reads SGHNT; CDR2 reads YYREEE (reference sequence). The V gene lost 4 bases and the J gene lost 6 bases, with 11 bases spanning the gap. The CDR3 region has the DNA TGTGCCAGCAGCCGTAGGACACCTAATTCACCCCTCCACTTT. Amino acids: CASSRRTPNSPLHF.

The CDR3 spells CASTPWGQTNYGYTF. Here the CDR3 DNA reads TGTGCCAGCACCCCATGGGGGCAGACTAACTATGGCTACACCTTC. The chain employs TRBV6-5 and TRBJ1-2, with a tentative D call TRBD1 (6 bases). The CDR3 covers 15 residues. Looked up from germline, CDR1 is MNHEY and CDR2 is SVGAGI. Between the trimmed V and J ends, which lost 7 bases and 0 bases, there was a span of 15 bases.

This rearrangement joins TRBV5-1 to TRBJ2-7; 8 nucleotides match TRBD1. Germline V gives CDR1 SGHRS, CDR2 YFSETQ. The trim removed 3 bases at V and 5 bases at J, leaving 10 bases unmatched. CDR3 length equals 15 residues. The CDR3 here is CASSSAGQGINEQYF. The CDR3 DNA reads TGCGCCAGCAGCTCAGCTGGACAGGGTATTAACGAGCAGTACTTC. The complete variable domain, with remaining parts taken from reference TRBV5-1 and TRBJ2-7, reads KAGVTQTPRYLIKTRGQQVTLSCSPISGHRSVSWYQQTPGQGLQFLFEYFSETQRNKGNFPGRFSGRQFSNSRSEMNVSTLELGDSALYLCASSSAGQGINEQYFGPGTRLTVT.

The chain couples TRBV27 to TRBJ1-1; 9 nucleotides line up with TRBD1. The V segment lost 3 bases and the J segment 4 bases; nucleotides outside the gene matches: 6. The CDR3 is 15 residues long. CDR1 is MNHEY, CDR2 SMNVEV, per germline (reference sequence). The CDR3 protein is CASSFKDRGATEAFF. The CDR3 region has the DNA TGTGCCAGCAGTTTCAAAGACAGGGGGGCCACTGAAGCTTTCTTT.

The CDR3: CASSCGRSCTDTQYF. The CDR3 nucleotides are TGTGCCAGCAGTTGCGGTAGGTCTTGCACAGATACGCAGTATTTT. This chain links TRBV6-5 with TRBJ2-3; D gene unclear. Trimming pared 4 bases from V and 1 base from J, leaving 12 bases between. Germline loops: CDR1 MNHEY, CDR2 SVGAGI. This CDR3 has 15 residues.

The V gene is TRBV6-5, the J gene TRBJ2-7; the D is unclear. Germline V CDR1 and CDR2: MNHEY, SVGAGI. V gave up 4 bases and J gave up 5 bases, with 6 bases separating them. The CDR3 sequence is 11 residues long. The CDR3: CASSFLDEQYF. DNA of the CDR3: TGTGCCAGCAGTTTCCTCGACGAGCAGTACTTC.

The count of this clone is one. J is TRBJ1-2 and V is TRBV5-1; the D gene is possibly TRBD1 (6 bases). V gave up 2 bases and J gave up 4 bases, with 15 bases separating them. The CDR3 is 15 residues long. Looked up from germline, CDR1 is SGHRS and CDR2 is YFSETQ. The CDR3, as DNA: TGCGCCAGCAGCTTTACAGGGTCTGTGGTCTATGGCTACACCTTC. Residues: CASSFTGSVVYGYTF.

The chain has TRBV5-1 and TRBJ2-3, with TRBD2 as a possible D gene (6 bases). This CDR3 region has 16 residues. V was shortened by 3 bases and J by 1 base, with 15 bases between the two germline ends. CDR1 and CDR2 (germline): SGHRS, YFSETQ. The CDR3 sequence: CASSWRGAAGTDTQYF. DNA of the CDR3: TGCGCCAGCAGCTGGCGGGGAGCGGCCGGCACAGATACGCAGTATTTT.